A single sample is the source of the 5 T cell receptor beta chains below, sequenced in a study of blood T cells in healthy people across ages (dated by TCRdb to between 2015 and 2017). The library was produced with 5' RACE. The listed sequencing device is Illumina HiSeq 2500. The second PCR ran for roughly 6 to 11 cycles and used a J-beta primer mix along with a sample-barcoded 5' primer. Starting from the raw public reads, TCRdb applied fastp trimming at Q25, assembled clones with MiXCR and retained in-frame beta chains. Duplicate CDR3 protein sequences are folded into a single record with the most common DNA and genes. The sample has roughly 800,000 distinct CDR3 sequences on record, roughly 64% of them singletons. Jointly, the top ten make up about 20% of the sample. Sequencing input: blood. These receptors all stem from a man aged 30-40 years in good health.

The genes are TRBV6-2 or TRBV6-3 and TRBJ1-4; D gene uncertain. There are 13 residues in the CDR3. Trimming pared 6 bases from V and 8 bases from J, leaving 13 bases between. CDR1 and CDR2 (germline): MNHEY, SVGEGT. The CDR3 sequence is CASSPVMEEKLFF. CDR3 nucleotide sequence: TGTGCCAGCAGCCCAGTAATGGAGGAAAAACTGTTTTTT.

The V and J genes are TRBV29-1 and TRBJ2-7; the D is unclear. The CDR3 covers 11 residues. V gave up 7 bases and J gave up 4 bases, with 11 bases separating them. Germline V gene lookup returns CDR1 SQVTM and CDR2 ANQGSEA. CDR3: CSGSDGYEQYF. As DNA, the CDR3 is TGCAGCGGATCGGACGGTTACGAGCAGTACTTC.

The chain carries TRBV29-1 and TRBJ2-1; 7 bases are shared with TRBD2. V was clipped by 4 bases and J by 2 bases; unmatched bases: 11. The germline CDR1 and CDR2 sequences are SQVTM and ANQGSEA. The CDR3 contains 16 residues. CDR3 coding DNA: TGCAGCGTTGTAGGGACTATAAAAAAAGCCTACAATGAGCAGTTCTTC. Translation gives CSVVGTIKKAYNEQFF.

The V gene is TRBV6-5, the J gene TRBJ1-5; TRBD1 is a possible D gene (5 bases). The germline V gene has CDR1 MNHEY and CDR2 SVGAGI. V shed 2 bases and J shed 6 bases, with 11 bases lying between them. The CDR3 totals 14 residues. The CDR3 region is CASSYTGRGQPQHF. DNA of the CDR3: TGTGCCAGCAGTTACACGGGGAGGGGTCAGCCCCAGCATTTT.

The chain recombines TRBV30 with TRBJ2-5; D is undetermined. CDR1 GTSNPN and CDR2 SVGIG come from the germline V gene (reference sequence). With 3 bases removed from V and 11 bases from J, the gap between germline ends came to 16 bases. This CDR3 has 12 residues. CDR3 sequence reads: CAWSGTVPEQYF. In nucleotides, the CDR3 is TGTGCCTGGAGCGGCACAGTCCCTGAGCAGTACTTC.